Each of the 9 T cell receptor beta chains below was sequenced from the same sample in a study of regulatory T cells in long-lasting Graves disease. Library construction for TCR beta used iRepertoire HTBI primers and Arm-PCR of CDR3 regions. TCRdb reanalysed the multiplex PCR reads using MiXCR and keeps one entry per CDR3 protein. The table shows fewer than 450,000 distinct CDR3 sequences, with around 20% occurring only once. Time point: persistent/refractory GD, antithyroid drugs over 5 years with positive TRAb. Construction of the TCR library relied on RNA isolated from PBMCs. The sequencing here drew on peripheral blood mononuclear cells (PBMCs), taken when the disease was refractory, from a patient treated with antithyroid drugs. The receptors originated from a female donor with Graves disease.

The chain joins TRBV29-1 to TRBJ2-7; 10 bases line up with TRBD2. The V segment lost 4 bases and the J segment 0 bases; nucleotides outside the gene matches: 3. From germline, CDR1 is SQVTM and CDR2 ANQGSEA. The CDR3 runs to 14 residues. CDR3 loop: CSVVLAGASYEQYF. CDR3 sequence (DNA): TGCAGCGTTGTCCTAGCGGGGGCCTCCTACGAGCAGTACTTC.

There are a few counts of this clonotype. The chain has TRBV11-3 and TRBJ1-1; D may be TRBD1 (5 bases). Looked up from germline, CDR1 is SGHNT and CDR2 is YENEEA. With 1 base removed from V and 6 bases from J, the gap between germline ends came to 15 bases. The CDR3 is 15 residues long. CDR3 residues: CASSLGFGGGAEAFF. CDR3 bases: TGTGCCAGCAGCTTAGGCTTTGGCGGGGGGGCTGAAGCTTTCTTT.

The chain carries TRBV29-1 and TRBJ2-1; no reliable D call. The CDR3 runs 11 residues. Germline V gene sequence: CDR1 SQVTM, CDR2 ANQGSEA. V was trimmed by 4 bases and J by 7 bases, leaving 8 bases between them. The CDR3 region is CSVVERNEQFF. CDR3 DNA: TGCAGCGTTGTGGAGAGGAATGAGCAGTTCTTC.

This clonotype showed up just a few times. This chain joins TRBV30 and TRBJ2-7; TRBD2 matches at 10 bases. There are 14 residues in the CDR3. Germline V gene lookup returns CDR1 GTSNPN and CDR2 SVGIG (reference sequence). J gave up 4 bases and V 4 bases, and 7 bases lay outside the gene matches. CDR3 sequence: CAWIKAGGRYEQYF. DNA of the CDR3: TGTGCCTGGATCAAAGCGGGAGGGAGATACGAGCAGTACTTC.

The V call is TRBV7-3, the J call TRBJ2-5; perhaps TRBD1 as D (6 bases). Trimming left V 0 bases short and J 8 bases short, with 16 bases between. Germline loops: CDR1 SGHTA, CDR2 FQGTGA. The CDR3 has 15 residues. Here the CDR3 reads CASSLTGAGVETQYF. CDR3 nucleotide sequence: TGTGCCAGCAGCTTAACTGGGGCAGGGGTTGAAACCCAGTACTTC. The whole variable domain, remainder taken from reference TRBV7-3 and TRBJ2-5, is GAGVSQTPSNKVTEKGKYVELRCDPISGHTALYWYRQSLGQGPEFLIYFQGTGAADDSGLPNDRFFAVRPEGSVSTLKIQRTERGDSAVYLCASSLTGAGVETQYFGPGTRLLVL.

This clonotype was counted a few times. The V gene is TRBV6-5, the J gene TRBJ2-2; possible D gene TRBD1, 7 bases. This CDR3 contains 14 residues. V lost 2 bases and J lost 6, with 10 bases in between. Per germline, CDR1 MNHEY and CDR2 SVGAGI. CDR3: CASSYGGTAGELFF. The CDR3 DNA follows: TGTGCCAGCAGTTACGGGGGGACAGCCGGGGAGCTGTTTTTT.

This clonotype appeared many times. V gene TRBV6-5 combines with J gene TRBJ2-5, with D maybe TRBD1 (5 bases). Deletions cut 4 bases from V and 2 bases from J, with 17 bases between. The CDR3 extends over 16 amino acids. CDR1 and CDR2 (germline): MNHEY, SVGAGI. The CDR3 is CASSFSFIDSQETQYF. The CDR3 DNA reads as TGTGCCAGCAGTTTTTCTTTTATCGACAGTCAAGAGACCCAGTACTTC.

This clonotype has a count of ten or more. This chain connects TRBV18 to TRBJ1-2; D is ambiguous. V lost 1 base, J lost 4 bases, and 7 bases lay in between. This CDR3 is 13 amino acids long. Germline V CDR1 and CDR2: KGHSH, LQKENI. The CDR3 region has the DNA TGTGCCAGCTCACCACGCGGGGTCTATGGCTACACCTTC. Translation gives CASSPRGVYGYTF.

This clonotype has at least ten counts. The V gene is TRBV6-2 or TRBV6-3, the J gene TRBJ2-7, with D possibly being TRBD1 (6 bases). In germline, CDR1 is MNHEY, CDR2 SVGEGT. The CDR3 loop spans 15 amino acids. V lost 6 bases to trimming and J lost 3 bases, with 18 bases between them. CDR3 DNA: TGTGCCAGCAGGGATGACGGGACAAACATCTACGAGCAGTACTTC. Translated: CASRDDGTNIYEQYF.